The entry below describes one T cell receptor beta chain. Its specificity is unknown. Molecular-barcoded quantitative 5'-RACE produced these TCR beta libraries. TCRdb re-derived calls from the 5' RACE reads in MiXCR, one entry per CDR3 protein. Among around 770,000 distinct CDR3 sequences listed, under 20% were seen once. The data were obtained in a study of CD8 T cells in ankylosing spondylitis. Study outcomes and limitations: Within matched ankylosing spondylitis synovial fluid, disease-linked clones were reportedly significantly enriched. A subset of motif variants has previously been described in the synovial fluid and blood of reactive arthritis. Seemingly distinctive of ankylosing spondylitis blood was a TCR beta motif formed by eight highly homologous variants.

This CDR3 has 13 amino acids. V was cut by 6 bases and J by 7 bases, with 15 bases left in between. V gene TRBV12-3 or TRBV12-4 combines with J gene TRBJ1-2, with D possibly TRBD1 on 5 matching bases. The clonotype was recovered from a male donor with ankylosing spondylitis. Sequencing was carried out using blood, either unsorted or a sorted T cell fraction (not recorded which). CDR3 residues: CASRPGTRGGYTF. For the CDR3, the DNA is TGTGCCAGCAGACCCGGGACCCGTGGTGGCTACACCTTC.